This TCR beta chain was retrieved from a study of cytomegalovirus exposure and HLA in healthy donors. The primer mix had 60 Vbeta and 13 Jbeta primers. The table came from immunoSEQ multiplex PCR; TCRdb's copy has only in-frame clones and leaves some out. The sample lists about 150,000 clones; about three quarters were seen once. The CDR3 loop spans 16 amino acids. The J segment lost 8 bases and the V segment lost 5 bases, leaving 15 bases of the junction unmatched. CDR1 and CDR2 (germline): MGHDK, SYGVNS. General study points: An analysis done earlier found most TCR beta V segments productive about 87% or about 30% of the time. Analyzed later, most CMV-associated TCR beta chains appeared HLA-restricted.

This clone is a singleton in its sample. Antigen: not known. What was sequenced was PBMCs. The genes are TRBV25-1 and TRBJ1-2, with TRBD1 identical over 9 bases. The sequence was collected from a male donor in good health and CMV-seronegative. The CDR3 nucleotides read TGTGCCAGCAGTCAAGGGATTGGGACAGGGCTAGGGGGCTACACCTTC. This sequence encodes CASSQGIGTGLGGYTF.